Included here is one TCR beta chain sequence, with context. The germline V gene encodes CDR1 SNHLY and CDR2 FYNNEI. The CDR3 totals 14 residues. V shed 6 bases and J 4 bases; nucleotides not matched to a gene: 7. The assay was immunoSEQ multiplex PCR, and TCRdb's table has in-frame clones only and misses some. The table lists about 170,000 clones, roughly 85% of them singletons. This sample is part of a study of blood T cell repertoires in COVID-19. At the level of the study: The United States, Italy and Spain provided the acute and convalescent COVID-19 samples. PBMCs, B-cell-depleted T cells, or T cells provided the cDNA or gDNA that made up the material.

Participants came from about 23 US areas, aged about 18 to 90 years. The sample taken for sequencing was PBMCs or T cells enriched from blood (not recorded which). V and J are TRBV2 and TRBJ2-5; 8 bases map to TRBD2. The TCR sequence derives from a woman between 65 and 79 years old in a cohort exposed to, infected with or recovered from COVID-19 (not recorded which). This CDR3 reads CASRSRAGGETQYF. The CDR3 DNA follows: TGTGCCAGCAGGTCAAGGGCGGGGGGAGAGACCCAGTACTTC. The full variable domain, rest sourced from reference TRBV2 and TRBJ2-5, is EPEVTQTPSHQVTQMGQEVILRCVPISNHLYFYWYRQILGQKVEFLVSFYNNEISEKSEIFDDQFSVERPDGSNFTLKIRSTKLEDSAMYFCASRSRAGGETQYFGPGTRLLVL.